The 20 T cell receptor beta chains in this list originate from one sample, sequenced in a study of shared clonotypes between healthy human individuals. The data were produced by immunoSEQ multiplex PCR, yet TCRdb's version contains in-frame clones alone and is incomplete. Seen here are roughly 1,000,000 clones, more than 75% observed once, and the top ten hold roughly 0.57%. The material sequenced was memory CD4+ T cells from PBMCs. Documented subset: CD45RA-negative fraction. These receptors came from a man aged 18 to 30 in good health. Some clones in this sample may be carry-over from other donors' samples.

The chain carries TRBV27 and TRBJ1-2; 9 bases match TRBD1. V lost 4 bases, J lost 6 bases, and 6 bases stayed unmatched. Germline V gene sequence: CDR1 MNHEY, CDR2 SMNVEV (reference sequence). The CDR3 extends over 14 amino acids. The CDR3 nucleotides are TGTGCCAGCAGTTCGTGGGACAGGGTGGATGGCTACACCTTC. It is translated as CASSSWDRVDGYTF.

This clone showed up many times. The sample contains more than one DNA sequence encoding this CDR3. The chain combines TRBV30 with TRBJ1-5; D is unclear. Germline lookup yields CDR1 GTSNPN and CDR2 SVGIG (reference sequence). V lost 3 bases and J 6 bases, leaving 12 bases between the germline ends. The CDR3 spans 13 residues. In DNA, the CDR3 is TGTGCCTGGAGCCCGGGCGGTAGTCAGCCCCAGCATTTT. It is translated as CAWSPGGSQPQHF.

This sequence joins TRBV11-3 and TRBJ2-7, with 8 bases aligning to TRBD1. The germline V gene encodes CDR1 SGHNT and CDR2 YENEEA. This CDR3 spans 16 amino acids. Losses at the gene ends were 5 bases for V and 0 bases for J; bases not matched to a gene: 9. The CDR3 DNA reads TGTGCCAGCAGCGAGGGGGGACAGGCCCCCTCCTACGAGCAGTACTTC. Its protein product is CASSEGGQAPSYEQYF.

J is TRBJ2-7 and V is TRBV11-3; tentative D call: TRBD1 (6 bases). Germline-derived CDR1 and CDR2 are SGHNT and YENEEA. V lost 3 bases and J lost 7, with 10 bases in between. This CDR3 has 12 residues. As DNA, the CDR3 is TGTGCCAGCAGCTTTCAGGGGTCGGAGCAGTACTTC. It translates to CASSFQGSEQYF. Supplemented by reference TRBV11-3 and TRBJ2-7, the full variable domain reads EAGVVQSPRYKIIEKKQPVAFWCNPISGHNTLYWYLQNLGQGPELLIRYENEEAVDDSQLPKDRFSAERLKGVDSTLKIQPAELGDSAVYLCASSFQGSEQYFGPGTRLTVT.

The V call is TRBV7-9, the J call TRBJ2-7, with 7 bases identical to TRBD1. The CDR3 extends over 16 amino acids. The V and J ends lost 4 bases and 2 bases, in that order; junction bases with no gene match: 11. Per the germline V gene, CDR1 is SEHNR and CDR2 is FQNEAQ (reference sequence). CDR3 bases: TGTGCCAGCAGCTCCAGGGACAGACACACACCCTACGAGCAGTACTTC. Its protein is CASSSRDRHTPYEQYF.

CDR3 residues: CASVAGAYEQYF. CDR3 nucleotide sequence: TGTGCCAGTGTGGCGGGCGCCTACGAGCAGTACTTC. This chain uses TRBV28 with TRBJ2-7; D perhaps matches TRBD2 (5 bases). Germline V gives CDR1 MDHEN, CDR2 SYDVKM. CDR3 size: 12 residues. The V and J ends lost 9 bases and 2 bases respectively, with 11 bases between them.

This rearrangement joins TRBV5-1 to TRBJ1-4; 10 nucleotides line up with TRBD1. CDR1 is SGHRS, CDR2 YFSETQ, per germline. Germline trimming cut 4 bases from V and 8 bases from J; bases unmatched to any gene: 5. The CDR3 runs to 14 residues. The CDR3: CASSMGQGSEKLFF. CDR3 bases: TGCGCCAGCAGCATGGGACAGGGGTCGGAAAAACTGTTTTTT.

The CDR3 bases are TGCGCCAGCAGCTTAGGGGTAGGCCCTGGAAACACCATATATTTT. Its translation: CASSLGVGPGNTIYF. The rearrangement joins TRBV5-1 to TRBJ1-3; a weak D match, TRBD1 (5 bases). In germline, CDR1 is SGHRS, CDR2 YFSETQ. This CDR3 has 15 amino acids. Trimming took off 2 bases at V and 2 bases at J, with 11 bases between the two ends.

The chain has TRBV4-1 and TRBJ1-5; TRBD1 agrees at 9 bases. The CDR3 contains 16 residues. The junction had 12 bases not matched to a gene; V was cut back by 4 bases and J by 8 bases. CDR1 and CDR2 from the germline V gene are MGHRA and YSYEKL. The CDR3, as DNA: TGCGCCAGCAGCCCCGGGACAGGGTTCAATCAGGAGCCCCAGCATTTT. Encoded protein: CASSPGTGFNQEPQHF.

This rearrangement joins TRBV5-1 to TRBJ2-7; D unclear. V lost 2 bases to trimming and J lost 0 bases, with 9 bases between them. The CDR3 is made up of 14 amino acids. Germline assignment: CDR1 SGHRS and CDR2 YFSETQ. The CDR3 DNA sequence: TGCGCCAGCAGCTTCGACTGGCGCTCCTACGAGCAGTACTTC. Encoded protein: CASSFDWRSYEQYF. The full variable domain, in which reference TRBV5-1 and TRBJ2-7 provide the parts outside the CDR3, is KAGVTQTPRYLIKTRGQQVTLSCSPISGHRSVSWYQQTPGQGLQFLFEYFSETQRNKGNFPGRFSGRQFSNSRSEMNVSTLELGDSALYLCASSFDWRSYEQYFGPGTRLTVT.

The chain carries TRBV11-2 and TRBJ2-1; 7 bases are shared with TRBD1. Per germline, CDR1 SGHAT and CDR2 FQNNGV. The junction had 6 bases not matched to a gene; V was cut back by 4 bases and J by 3 bases. This CDR3 is built from 15 residues. CDR3 DNA: TGTGCCAGCAGCTCCCAGGGGGTAGTCTACAATGAGCAGTTCTTC. Translation gives CASSSQGVVYNEQFF.

A note on this clone: Additional DNA sequences in this sample encode the identical CDR3. V and J are TRBV7-2 and TRBJ2-2; 7 bases match TRBD2. J was trimmed by 0 bases and V by 4 bases; bases with no gene match: 5. This CDR3 comprises 16 residues. Per germline, CDR1 SGHTA and CDR2 FQGNSA. The CDR3 loop reads CASSYLAGANTGELFF. DNA for the CDR3: TGTGCCAGCAGCTACTTAGCGGGCGCGAACACCGGGGAGCTGTTTTTT.

This sequence joins TRBV5-4 and TRBJ2-1; TRBD1 aligns across 7 bases. The CDR3 loop spans 14 amino acids. After removal of 9 bases from V and 5 bases from J, the junction contained 11 bases not matched to a gene. Germline V CDR1 and CDR2: SGHNT, YYREEE (reference sequence). The DNA of the CDR3 is TGTGCCATCACCCGGGACAGACAAAACAATGAGCAGTTCTTC. Translation gives CAITRDRQNNEQFF.

In this sample, this clone turned up once. The chain is built from TRBV25-1 and TRBJ1-4; TRBD1 might be the D (6 bases). This CDR3 is 15 amino acids long. V lost 4 bases and J lost 4, with 13 bases in between. CDR1 is MGHDK, CDR2 SYGVNS, per germline. As DNA, the CDR3 is TGTGCCAGCAGTGCCAAGGGGGACATTAATGAAAAACTGTTTTTT. It codes for CASSAKGDINEKLFF.

The chain employs TRBV7-2 and TRBJ1-4, with TRBD1 as a possible D gene (5 bases). V was trimmed by 1 base and J by 5 bases, leaving 14 bases between them. The CDR3 is 16 amino acids. Germline V gene lookup returns CDR1 SGHTA and CDR2 FQGNSA. The chain's CDR3 is CASSLEGPRANEKLFF. In DNA, the CDR3 is TGTGCCAGCAGCTTAGAGGGCCCCAGGGCCAATGAAAAACTGTTTTTT. The entire variable domain, with the rest obtained from reference TRBV7-2 and TRBJ1-4, is as follows: GAGVSQSPSNKVTEKGKDVELRCDPISGHTALYWYRQSLGQGLEFLIYFQGNSAPDKSGLPSDRFSAERTGGSVSTLTIQRTQQEDSAVYLCASSLEGPRANEKLFFGSGTQLSVL.

The chain recombines TRBV30 with TRBJ1-2; D might be TRBD1 (5 bases). CDR1 GTSNPN and CDR2 SVGIG come from the germline V gene (reference sequence). Trimming removed 8 bases at V and 2 bases at J, with 21 bases between. The CDR3 length is 15 residues. CDR3 coding DNA: TGTGCCAGTCAACCTTGGGGCAGTACGAACTATGGCTACACCTTC. Translated, it gives CASQPWGSTNYGYTF.

The genes are TRBV5-4 and TRBJ2-5; 8 bases are shared with TRBD1. The V gene end was trimmed by 2 bases and the J gene end by 4 bases; junction bases not matched to a gene: 13. The CDR3 contains 17 residues. The germline gives CDR1 SGHNT, CDR2 YYREEE (reference sequence). DNA of the CDR3: TGTGCCAGCAGCTTAGGGGAAATGGGACAGGTAACAGAGACCCAGTACTTC. Translation gives CASSLGEMGQVTETQYF.

The CDR3 is CASRRTESTDTQYF. CDR3 sequence (DNA): TGTGCCAGCAGACGGACGGAAAGCACAGATACGCAGTATTTT. The V and J genes are TRBV6-1 and TRBJ2-3, with no clear D. The CDR3 length is 14 residues. Trimming took off 6 bases at V and 0 bases at J, with 10 bases between the two ends. The germline V gene encodes CDR1 MNHNS and CDR2 SASEGT.

This chain links TRBV5-4 with TRBJ2-1; 8 positions match TRBD2. The CDR3 has 15 residues. The V gene end was trimmed by 4 bases and the J gene end by 10 bases; junction bases not matched to a gene: 13. CDR1 SGHNT and CDR2 YYREEE come from the germline V gene (reference sequence). The CDR3 DNA reads as TGTGCCAGCAGCACGGACCAGCGGGAGACGGAGGAGCAGTTCTTC. Translation gives CASSTDQRETEEQFF.

The CDR3, as DNA: TGTGCCAGCAGTTCCGGGACGGGGGCTTATACGCAGTATTTT. Its protein product is CASSSGTGAYTQYF. The chain has TRBV6-5 and TRBJ2-3; D might be TRBD1 or TRBD2, each matching 6 bases. The V end lost 4 bases, the J end lost 7 bases, and 15 bases lay between the germline ends. CDR3 length: 14 amino acids. Germline V CDR1 and CDR2: MNHEY, SVGAGI.